A selection of T cell receptor beta chains follows, all from one sample in a study of shared clonotypes between healthy human individuals. Sequencing was performed with immunoSEQ multiplex PCR; in TCRdb, only in-frame clones are kept and a portion is missing. The sample lists millions of clones, around nine tenths occurring once. Sequenced sample: naive CD4+ T cells sorted from blood. The receptors originated from a man younger than 30 in good health. Each CDR3 is given with its conserved first and last residue. A D gene is named only where the DNA matches it firmly. Clone size, where shown, is once, few, many, or a class for clones that have expanded.

V: TRBV30; J: TRBJ1-4; size: -; D: -; CDR3: CAWSGGLGKLFF; DNA: TGTGCCTGGAGTGGGGGGTTAGGAAAACTGTTTTTT
V: TRBV6-5; J: TRBJ2-7; size: -; D: -; CDR3: CASRTGAEGPYEQYF; DNA: TGTGCCAGTAGAACAGGGGCGGAGGGGCCCTACGAGCAGTACTTC
V: TRBV7-9; J: TRBJ1-2; size: -; D: TRBD1; CDR3: CASSLVAPTGGGYGYTF; DNA: TGTGCCAGCAGCTTAGTTGCCCCGACAGGGGGTGGCTATGGCTACACCTTC
V: TRBV28; J: TRBJ1-2; size: -; D: -; CDR3: CASSSNTYGYTF; DNA: TGTGCCAGCAGCTCGAACACCTATGGCTACACCTTC
V: TRBV6-6; J: TRBJ1-2; size: -; D: -; CDR3: CASSPLFYGYTF; DNA: TGTGCCAGCAGTCCCTTATTTTATGGCTACACCTTC
V: TRBV5-4; J: TRBJ2-2; size: -; D: -; CDR3: CASSSGGGANTGELFF; DNA: TGTGCCAGCAGCTCGGGAGGGGGCGCGAACACCGGGGAGCTGTTTTTT
V: TRBV11-2; J: TRBJ2-3; size: -; D: -; CDR3: CASSLTPGHSTDTQYF; DNA: TGTGCCAGCAGCTTGACTCCGGGACACAGCACAGATACGCAGTATTTT
V: TRBV6-1; J: TRBJ1-5; size: -; D: -; CDR3: CASSEGARNQPQHF; DNA: TGTGCCAGCAGTGAGGGGGCGCGCAATCAGCCCCAGCATTTT
V: TRBV10-3; J: TRBJ2-7; size: -; D: -; CDR3: CAISESQASRTYEQYF; DNA: TGTGCCATCAGTGAGTCGCAGGCCTCAAGGACTTACGAGCAGTACTTC
V: TRBV5-5; J: TRBJ1-4; size: -; D: -; CDR3: CASSLGLIEKLFF; DNA: TGTGCCAGCAGCTTAGGGTTAATTGAAAAACTGTTTTTT
V: TRBV7-9; J: TRBJ2-7; size: -; D: -; CDR3: CASSLAQWDEQYF; DNA: TGTGCCAGCAGCTTAGCTCAGTGGGACGAGCAGTACTTC
V: TRBV29-1; J: TRBJ2-5; size: -; D: -; CDR3: CSVDALKGYGETQYF; DNA: TGCAGCGTTGACGCACTTAAGGGCTACGGGGAGACCCAGTACTTC
V: TRBV7-2; J: TRBJ2-1; size: -; D: -; CDR3: CASSLEGGYNEQFF; DNA: TGTGCCAGCAGCTTAGAAGGTGGATACAATGAGCAGTTCTTC
V: TRBV30; J: TRBJ2-2; size: -; D: TRBD1; CDR3: CAWRPDRGTGNTGELFF; DNA: TGTGCCTGGAGACCGGACAGGGGAACGGGGAACACCGGGGAGCTGTTTTTT
V: TRBV10-3; J: TRBJ1-2; size: -; D: -; CDR3: CAISGARGEDYGYTF; DNA: TGTGCCATCAGCGGGGCCAGGGGCGAGGACTATGGCTACACCTTC
V: TRBV2; J: TRBJ2-7; size: -; D: -; CDR3: CASTWTSTTYYEQYF; DNA: TGTGCCAGCACCTGGACATCGACGACTTACTACGAGCAGTACTTC
V: TRBV19; J: TRBJ2-5; size: -; D: -; CDR3: CASSIGLETQYF; DNA: TGTGCCAGTAGTATCGGTCTGGAGACCCAGTACTTC
V: TRBV19; J: TRBJ2-7; size: -; D: -; CDR3: CASSALRAGASYEQYF; DNA: TGTGCCAGTAGTGCACTCCGGGCCGGGGCCTCCTACGAGCAGTACTTC
V: TRBV25-1; J: TRBJ1-1; size: -; D: -; CDR3: CASRERGGDSTEAFF; DNA: TGTGCCAGCAGGGAAAGGGGGGGAGACAGCACTGAAGCTTTCTTT
V: TRBV6-6; J: TRBJ1-1; size: -; D: TRBD1; CDR3: CASSRQGNTEAFF; DNA: TGTGCCAGCAGTCGACAGGGAAACACTGAAGCTTTCTTT
V: TRBV5-4; J: TRBJ2-3; size: -; D: TRBD2; CDR3: CASSLARGGGGTDTQYF; DNA: TGTGCCAGCAGCTTGGCCCGGGGGGGCGGCGGCACAGATACGCAGTATTTT
V: TRBV25-1; J: TRBJ1-2; size: few; D: -; CDR3: CASTSPSGDYGYTF; DNA: TGTGCCAGCACAAGTCCATCCGGGGACTATGGCTACACCTTC
V: TRBV11-2; J: TRBJ2-2; size: -; D: -; CDR3: CASSLEVRNTGELFF; DNA: TGTGCCAGCAGCTTAGAAGTTCGGAACACCGGGGAGCTGTTTTTT
V: TRBV14; J: TRBJ1-6; size: -; D: TRBD1; CDR3: CASSPTGGWNSPLHF; DNA: TGTGCCAGCAGCCCGACAGGGGGATGGAATTCACCCCTCCACTTT
V: TRBV23-1; J: TRBJ2-7; size: -; D: -; CDR3: CASSPIGPRSYEQYF; DNA: TGCGCCAGCAGTCCCATCGGACCGCGCTCCTACGAGCAGTACTTC
V: TRBV7-9; J: TRBJ2-3; size: -; D: TRBD2; CDR3: CASSSLGGSSTDTQYF; DNA: TGTGCCAGCAGCTCTCTCGGGGGGAGTAGCACAGATACGCAGTATTTT
V: TRBV18; J: TRBJ2-6; size: -; D: TRBD1; CDR3: CASSPQGAGTSGANVLTF; DNA: TGTGCCAGCTCACCACAGGGGGCTGGAACGTCTGGGGCCAACGTCCTGACTTTC
V: TRBV27; J: TRBJ2-1; size: -; D: -; CDR3: CASSLRGEQFF; DNA: TGTGCCAGCAGTTTGAGGGGTGAGCAGTTCTTC
V: TRBV30; J: TRBJ2-5; size: -; D: TRBD2; CDR3: CAWSVLGGGETQYF; DNA: TGTGCCTGGAGTGTATTGGGGGGGGGAGAGACCCAGTACTTC
V: TRBV5-8; J: TRBJ2-7; size: -; D: -; CDR3: CASSARTVSSYEQYF; DNA: TGTGCCAGCAGCGCCCGGACAGTAAGCTCCTACGAGCAGTACTTC
V: TRBV5-1; J: TRBJ2-3; size: -; D: TRBD2; CDR3: CASSIGLAGVPPTDTQYF; DNA: TGCGCCAGCAGCATCGGACTAGCGGGGGTCCCCCCCACAGATACGCAGTATTTT
V: TRBV6-5; J: TRBJ1-1; size: few; D: -; CDR3: CASSYAGEDTEAFF; DNA: TGTGCCAGCAGTTACGCCGGGGAGGACACTGAAGCTTTCTTT
V: TRBV4-2; J: TRBJ2-3; size: once; D: TRBD2; CDR3: CASSRVLAGGPDTQYF; DNA: TGTGCCAGCAGCCGGGTCCTAGCGGGGGGCCCAGATACGCAGTATTTT
V: TRBV5-1; J: TRBJ2-1; size: -; D: -; CDR3: CASRSDSSSYNEQFF; DNA: TGCGCCAGCAGATCGGATTCGTCCTCCTACAATGAGCAGTTCTTC
V: TRBV4-1; J: TRBJ1-2; size: -; D: -; CDR3: CASSQGMANYGYTF; DNA: TGCGCCAGCAGCCAGGGGATGGCGAACTATGGCTACACCTTC
V: TRBV2; J: TRBJ1-1; size: once; D: -; CDR3: CASSDIMVGRNTEAFF; DNA: TGTGCCAGCAGTGACATAATGGTAGGGCGGAACACTGAAGCTTTCTTT
V: TRBV10-3; J: TRBJ1-1; size: -; D: -; CDR3: CATAPGPGTEAFF; DNA: TGTGCCACCGCCCCCGGGCCCGGGACTGAAGCTTTCTTT
V: TRBV5-4; J: TRBJ2-1; size: once; D: -; CDR3: CASSLEWGAGEQFF; DNA: TGTGCCAGCAGCTTGGAGTGGGGGGCTGGTGAGCAGTTCTTC
V: TRBV5-1; J: TRBJ1-1; size: -; D: -; CDR3: CASSLYKITEAFF; DNA: TGCGCCAGCAGCTTGTACAAGATCACTGAAGCTTTCTTT
V: TRBV5-4; J: TRBJ2-7; size: -; D: TRBD2; CDR3: CASSPGGGSFYEQYF; DNA: TGTGCCAGCAGCCCGGGCGGCGGGAGTTTCTACGAGCAGTACTTC
V: TRBV7-8; J: TRBJ2-5; size: -; D: TRBD1; CDR3: CASSTGQPGETQYF; DNA: TGTGCCAGCAGCACGGGACAGCCGGGAGAGACCCAGTACTTC
V: TRBV10-1; J: TRBJ1-3; size: -; D: -; CDR3: CASTSSSTREVRNTIYF; DNA: TGCGCCAGCACGTCATCATCGACCAGAGAGGTAAGAAACACCATATATTTT
V: TRBV5-1; J: TRBJ1-3; size: -; D: -; CDR3: CASSSSSGNTIYF; DNA: TGCGCCAGCAGTTCGTCCTCTGGAAACACCATATATTTT
V: TRBV5-1; J: TRBJ1-5; size: -; D: TRBD1; CDR3: CASSLDGQGYQPQHF; DNA: TGCGCCAGCAGCTTGGACGGACAGGGGTATCAGCCCCAGCATTTT
V: TRBV7-9; J: TRBJ2-5; size: -; D: -; CDR3: CASSLDLQEFKETQYF; DNA: TGTGCCAGCAGCTTAGACCTACAGGAGTTCAAAGAGACCCAGTACTTC
V: TRBV7-2; J: TRBJ1-1; size: -; D: TRBD1; CDR3: CASSFPYGQAMNTEAFF; DNA: TGTGCCAGCAGCTTTCCCTACGGACAGGCGATGAACACTGAAGCTTTCTTT
V: TRBV9; J: TRBJ2-5; size: -; D: TRBD2; CDR3: CASSPPPGGGETQYF; DNA: TGTGCCAGCAGCCCCCCCCCGGGAGGAGGGGAGACCCAGTACTTC
V: TRBV19; J: TRBJ1-5; size: -; D: TRBD1; CDR3: CASSGGTGALPQHF; DNA: TGTGCCAGTAGCGGGGGGACAGGGGCCCTTCCCCAGCATTTT
V: TRBV18; J: TRBJ1-1; size: -; D: -; CDR3: CASSLPYTEAFF; DNA: TGTGCCAGCTCACTACCTTACACTGAAGCTTTCTTT
V: TRBV6-5; J: TRBJ2-5; size: -; D: -; CDR3: CASRSGTAGTQYF; DNA: TGTGCCAGCAGATCCGGGACAGCGGGGACCCAGTACTTC
V: TRBV28; J: TRBJ1-2; size: -; D: -; CDR3: CASSFTTPTNYGYTF; DNA: TGTGCCAGCAGTTTTACGACACCAACTAACTATGGCTACACCTTC
V: TRBV2; J: TRBJ2-7; size: -; D: -; CDR3: CASRRSVKPPYEQYF; DNA: TGTGCCAGCAGGAGAAGCGTTAAGCCTCCCTACGAGCAGTACTTC
V: TRBV7-2; J: TRBJ2-7; size: -; D: -; CDR3: CASSPQGGQSYEQYF; DNA: TGTGCCAGCAGCCCTCAGGGGGGTCAATCCTACGAGCAGTACTTC
V: TRBV27; J: TRBJ1-6; size: -; D: TRBD1; CDR3: CASSFDPRTGLRSYNSPLHF; DNA: TGTGCCAGCAGTTTCGACCCCAGGACAGGGTTACGCTCCTATAATTCACCCCTCCACTTT
V: TRBV7-2; J: TRBJ2-3; size: -; D: TRBD2; CDR3: CASSLDIGGSTDTQYF; DNA: TGTGCCAGCAGCCTGGACATCGGGGGGAGCACAGATACGCAGTATTTT
V: TRBV27; J: TRBJ1-2; size: -; D: TRBD1; CDR3: CASSRAGTGNYGYTF; DNA: TGTGCCAGCAGCCGGGCCGGGACAGGGAACTATGGCTACACCTTC
V: TRBV6-1; J: TRBJ2-7; size: -; D: -; CDR3: CASSEVSGERYEQYF; DNA: TGTGCCAGCAGTGAAGTGTCGGGAGAGCGATACGAGCAGTACTTC
V: TRBV6-4; J: TRBJ1-2; size: -; D: -; CDR3: CASSDSGGYGYTF; DNA: TGTGCCAGCAGTGACTCGGGGGGCTATGGCTACACCTTC